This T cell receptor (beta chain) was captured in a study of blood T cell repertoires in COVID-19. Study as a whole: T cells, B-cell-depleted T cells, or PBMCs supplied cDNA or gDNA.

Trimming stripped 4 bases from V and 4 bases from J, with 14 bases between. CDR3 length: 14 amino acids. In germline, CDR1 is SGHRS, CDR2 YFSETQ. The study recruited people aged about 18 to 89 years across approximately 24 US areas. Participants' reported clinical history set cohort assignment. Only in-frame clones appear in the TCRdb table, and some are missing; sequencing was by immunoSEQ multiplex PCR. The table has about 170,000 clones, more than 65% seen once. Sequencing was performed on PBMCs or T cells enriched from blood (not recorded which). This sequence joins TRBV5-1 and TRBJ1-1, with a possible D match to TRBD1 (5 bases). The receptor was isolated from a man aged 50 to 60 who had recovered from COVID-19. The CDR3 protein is CASSPGTRGTEAFF. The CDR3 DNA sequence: TGCGCCAGCAGCCCGGGGACTCGTGGCACTGAAGCTTTCTTT.